This TCR beta chain stems from a study of OX40 agonist ivuxolimab in advanced cancers. Study findings and constraints: Expanded clones were, on average, more numerous in CD8+ T cells than in CD4+. The study observed clonal expansion of CD4+ and CD8+ blood T cells by week 6 at 0.1 to 3.0 mg/kg.

Trimming took off 5 bases at V and 6 bases at J, with 12 bases between the two ends. CDR1 and CDR2 from the germline V gene are SGHRS and YFSETQ. The CDR3 has 12 residues. Turning to this clone: No antigen is known for it.

Autoimmune disease history or systemic immunosuppression led to patients being barred. Sequenced by immunoSEQ multiplex PCR; TCRdb stores in-frame clones only, minus some. Of about 90,000 clones listed, 75% to 95% are singletons. The sample was CD4+ or CD8+ T cells sorted from blood, taken in a trial of the OX40 agonist ivuxolimab. This TCR came from an adult with an advanced solid tumor such as melanoma, head and neck, liver or kidney cancer. The chain recombines TRBV5-1 with TRBJ2-7; tentative D call: TRBD2 (5 bases). The CDR3 nucleotides are TGCGCCAGCAGAAGAGGGTCTGGCGAGCAGTACTTC. This sequence encodes CASRRGSGEQYF.